This TCR beta chain was profiled in a study of T cell repertoires in cytomegalovirus infection. Study overall: Both a matching HLA type and CMV infection were indicated by public TCR beta signatures. Findings and limits, study-wide: CMV-specific TCR beta clonotypes restricted by HLA-C dominated the ex vivo response.

With regard to this clonotype: Its antigen is not identified.

Using its own MiXCR run on the reads, TCRdb lists one record per CDR3 protein. The sample shows about 180,000 distinct CDR3 sequences, roughly a sixth of them seen only once. The CDR3 runs 13 residues. Germline V CDR1 and CDR2: SGHVS, FNYEAQ. Trimming removed 4 bases from V and 6 bases from J; junction bases left unmatched: 4. Material for sequencing was CD8+ T cells from PBMCs. V gene TRBV7-6 combines with J gene TRBJ2-7; 9 bases line up with TRBD1. The source is a human donor in good health (CMV status not recorded). Some clones in this sample may be carry-over from other donors' samples. The CDR3 sequence is CASSSKTGGEQYF. In DNA form, the CDR3 reads TGTGCCAGCAGCTCAAAGACAGGGGGCGAGCAGTACTTC.